This entry lists 7 T cell receptor beta chains sequenced from one sample in a study of T cells in Graves' hyperthyroidism and ophthalmopathy. Amplified regions were TCR beta CDR3 sequences from RNA transcripts. A first-round RT-PCR of the TCR CDR3 used the HTBI primer set. TCRdb re-called the multiplex PCR reads through MiXCR, storing one row per CDR3 protein. In the table there are about 160,000 distinct CDR3 sequences, 9.4% of which are singletons. Sequencing was performed on blood. The origin of the receptors is a woman aged 18-29 years with Graves' hyperthyroidism that later progressed to Graves' ophthalmopathy.

This clonotype was recorded many times. The chain combines TRBV3-1 with TRBJ2-1; 7 bases are a match to TRBD1. J was trimmed by 5 bases and V by 7 bases; bases with no gene match: 2. There are 12 residues in the CDR3. Per the germline V gene, CDR1 is LGHDT and CDR2 is YNNKEL (reference sequence). The CDR3 loop is CASNRGNNEQFF. CDR3 bases: TGTGCCAGCAACAGGGGCAACAATGAGCAGTTCTTC.

This clonotype was picked up many times. This chain's CDR3 is CASSPRTSGRKTQYF. For the CDR3, the DNA is TGTGCCAGCAGTCCCAGGACTAGCGGGAGAAAGACCCAGTACTTC. This chain joins TRBV12-3 or TRBV12-4 and TRBJ2-5, with 13 bases identical to TRBD2. The CDR3 covers 15 residues. V dropped 5 bases and J dropped 6; count of bases not matched to a gene: 6.

This clonotype was found a few times. The rearrangement joins TRBV19 to TRBJ1-5; D unclear. The CDR3 is 16 amino acids. Between the trimmed V and J ends, which lost 7 bases and 0 bases, there was a span of 16 bases. Germline lookup yields CDR1 LNHDA and CDR2 SQIVND (reference sequence). This CDR3 reads CASTDWGGYSNQPQHF. The DNA of the CDR3 is TGTGCCAGTACTGATTGGGGAGGCTATAGCAATCAGCCCCAGCATTTT.

The V gene is TRBV5-4, the J gene TRBJ2-7; 11 bases are shared with TRBD1. From germline, CDR1 is SGHNT and CDR2 YYREEE (reference sequence). The CDR3 loop spans 14 amino acids. With V trimmed by 4 bases and J by 6 bases, 6 bases remained unmatched. CDR3 sequence reads: CASSPRTGGFEQYF. The DNA for the CDR3 is TGTGCCAGCAGCCCCAGGACAGGGGGCTTCGAGCAGTACTTC.

This clonotype was seen repeatedly, ten times or more. The chain recombines TRBV30 with TRBJ1-2; D is uncertain. The CDR3 runs to 13 residues. The germline V gene encodes CDR1 GTSNPN and CDR2 SVGIG (reference sequence). The V end was cut by 2 bases, the J end by 6 bases, with 13 bases between. CDR3 coding DNA: TGTGCCTGGAGTCTAGGGTTCAGGAATGGCTACACCTTC. Protein product: CAWSLGFRNGYTF.

This chain joins TRBV4-2 and TRBJ2-3, with TRBD2 matching 11 bases. The CDR3 consists of 20 residues. With V trimmed by 0 bases and J by 0 bases, 11 bases remained unmatched. Germline V CDR1 and CDR2: LGHNA, YNFKEQ. The CDR3 is CASSQDRLAGGTFSTDTQYF. CDR3 nucleotides: TGTGCCAGCAGCCAAGATCGGCTAGCGGGGGGCACCTTTAGCACAGATACGCAGTATTTT.

This clonotype was counted ten times or more. This sequence joins TRBV6-5 and TRBJ1-2, with 10 positions matching TRBD1. The CDR3 is 15 amino acids. With V trimmed by 0 bases and J by 6 bases, 4 bases remained unmatched. Germline V CDR1 and CDR2: MNHEY, SVGAGI. CDR3 protein: CASSYSRGTGDGYTF. The CDR3 DNA sequence: TGTGCCAGCAGTTACTCGAGAGGGACAGGGGATGGCTACACCTTC.